This T cell receptor (beta chain) was obtained from a study of PD-1 blockade in classical Hodgkin lymphoma. Study results and caveats: CD4+ TCR diversity, unlike CD8+, climbed significantly by C4D1.

Documented time point: cycle 4 day 1 (C4D1), after 6 weeks of nivolumab. Autologous stem cell transplantation was followed by relapse in every patient, and brentuximab vedotin exposure varied. Best responses were complete response, partial response or progressive disease. Here immunoSEQ multiplex PCR was the method, and the copy in TCRdb shows in-frame clones only, minus some. The table includes around 60,000 clones, roughly 89% detected once. With regard to this clone: What it binds is unknown.

The clonotype comes from a human donor with classical Hodgkin lymphoma. The sequencing used peripheral blood mononuclear cells (PBMCs), collected before the fourth cycle of nivolumab.

CDR3 loop: CASSLAGAGEKLFF. CDR3 DNA sequence: TGTGCCAGCAGCTTGGCGGGGGCGGGTGAAAAACTGTTTTTT. The chain employs TRBV5-6 and TRBJ1-4; tentative D call: TRBD1 (6 bases). The germline CDR1 and CDR2 sequences are SGHDT and YYEEEE. The CDR3 is 14 amino acids. V was cut by 0 bases and J by 7 bases, with 10 bases left in between.